The 30 T cell receptor beta chains presented below share a single source sample, sequenced in a study of T cells in Graves' hyperthyroidism and ophthalmopathy. RNA transcripts served as the template for amplifying TCR beta CDR3 regions. The study used the HTBI primer set for a first-round RT-PCR of the TCR CDR3. TCRdb fed the multiplex PCR reads into MiXCR, producing one record per CDR3 protein. This table has a few hundred thousand distinct CDR3 sequences, around 42% appearing once. Sequenced material: peripheral blood or thyroid tissue (not recorded which). These receptors all stem from a woman under 30 with Graves' hyperthyroidism.

This clonotype was counted a single time. Here the CDR3 reads CASSLWRTSGRAGEQYF. The CDR3 DNA follows: TGTGCCAGCAGCTTATGGCGGACTAGCGGGAGGGCGGGGGAGCAGTACTTC. The chain recombines TRBV7-2 with TRBJ2-7; 15 bases agree with TRBD2. The V and J ends lost 2 bases and 7 bases, in that order; junction bases with no gene match: 9. The germline CDR1 and CDR2 sequences are SGHTA and FQGNSA. This CDR3 has 17 residues.

This clonotype was seen many times. The rearrangement links TRBV4-1 to TRBJ2-7; D may match TRBD1 or TRBD2 (5 bases each). This CDR3 is built from 16 residues. Germline CDR1 reads MGHRA; CDR2 reads YSYEKL. V lost 0 bases, J lost 4 bases, and 16 bases lay in between. DNA of the CDR3: TGCGCCAGCAGCCAAGAAAGGGACCGGGGCAAATACGAGCAGTACTTC. It is translated as CASSQERDRGKYEQYF.

As to this clonotype: An end of the junction does not agree with germline; a read error may underlie this. This chain joins TRBV10-3 and TRBJ1-5; unclear D gene. Germline-derived CDR1 and CDR2 are ENHRY and SYGVKD. The CDR3 contains 14 residues. The chain's CDR3 is CAISDQTSDQPQHF. The DNA for the CDR3 is TGTGCCATCAGTGACCAGACTAGCGATCAGCCCCAGCATTTT.

This clonotype was seen repeatedly, ten times or more. The chain employs TRBV6-2 or TRBV6-3 and TRBJ1-1; D ambiguous. The CDR3 is made up of 12 amino acids. In germline, CDR1 is MNHEY, CDR2 SVGEGT. V lost 11 bases, J lost 1 base, and 11 bases lay in between. DNA for the CDR3: TGTGCCGTCAACGGGAGGAACACTGAAGCTTTCTTT. Residues: CAVNGRNTEAFF.

V gene TRBV6-5 combines with J gene TRBJ1-5, with 7 bases aligning to TRBD1. The end of the DNA is better explained by TRBJ2-3, so the J call may be wrong. The CDR3 loop spans 15 amino acids. CDR1 and CDR2 (germline): MNHEY, SVGAGI. Here the CDR3 DNA reads TGTGCCAGCAGTTACTCGGACAGGAGGACAGATACGCAGTATTTT. Its protein is CASSYSDRRTDTQYF.

V is TRBV12-3 or TRBV12-4 and J is TRBJ1-2; D not certain. The CDR3 spans 14 residues. Trimming left V 5 bases short and J 4 bases short, with 14 bases between. DNA of the CDR3: TGTGCCAGCAGTGATCATCTCATCGGCTATGGCTACACCTTC. It encodes CASSDHLIGYGYTF.

This clonotype was seen just once. The chain is built from TRBV9 and TRBJ1-4; no reliable D call. The germline V gene encodes CDR1 SGDLS and CDR2 YYNGEE. Trimming took 0 bases from V and 5 from J, leaving 14 bases between them. CDR3 length: 16 amino acids. The CDR3 sequence: CASSVGGGRLNEKLFF. CDR3 in DNA: TGTGCCAGCAGCGTAGGCGGCGGGAGGCTCAATGAAAAACTGTTTTTT.

Only a few counts were recorded for this clonotype. With a much larger clone just one base away, this may be a read error. The chain links TRBV29-1 to TRBJ2-7; 15 nucleotides line up with TRBD2. The CDR3 is 17 residues long. Trimming cost V 4 bases and J 1 base; bases outside gene matches: 8. Per germline, CDR1 SQVTM and CDR2 ANQGSEA. The CDR3 protein is CSVGTSGRAGKSYEQYF. Here the CDR3 DNA reads TGCAGCGTTGGGACTAGCGGGAGGGCCGGAAAGTCCTACGAGCAGTACTTC.

This clonotype has a single count. A read error may account for a junction end that differs from germline. The CDR3 nucleotides are TGTGCCAGCCGGACTAGTGGGTCTTCCTACAAGCAGTACTTC. This gives the protein CASRTSGSSYKQYF. The chain uses TRBV6-2 or TRBV6-3 and TRBJ2-7; 7 bases fit TRBD2. From germline, CDR1 is MNHEY and CDR2 SVGEGT. This CDR3 is built from 14 residues.

About this clonotype: Possible read error: a much larger clone is one base away. V and J are TRBV5-4 and TRBJ1-1, with TRBD1 as a possible D gene (6 bases). This CDR3 comprises 14 residues. CDR1 is SGHNT, CDR2 YYREEE, per germline (reference sequence). As DNA, the CDR3 is TGTACCAGCACCCCGACAGGAATGAACACTGAAGCTTTCTTT. Translation gives CTSTPTGMNTEAFF.

This clonotype came up many times. The chain has TRBV10-2 and TRBJ2-2; 10 nucleotides match TRBD1. J was trimmed by 5 bases and V by 6 bases; bases with no gene match: 9. This CDR3 spans 16 amino acids. Germline CDR1 and CDR2: WSHSY and SAAADI. CDR3 in DNA: TGCGCCAGCAGATCCGGGACAGGGGATCCGACCGGGGAGCTGTTTTTT. This sequence encodes CASRSGTGDPTGELFF.

This chain uses TRBV7-9 with TRBJ2-1, with 12 positions matching TRBD2. Germline-derived CDR1 and CDR2 are SEHNR and FQNEAQ (reference sequence). The J segment lost 7 bases and the V segment lost 5 bases, leaving 9 bases of the junction unmatched. There are 16 residues in the CDR3. The CDR3 spells CASSRIGLAGRNEQFF. The DNA for the CDR3 is TGTGCCAGCAGCCGAATTGGACTAGCGGGACGGAATGAGCAGTTCTTC.

This clonotype was seen many times. The gene calls are TRBV12-3 or TRBV12-4 and TRBJ2-7; no firm D call. V lost 6 bases to trimming and J lost 0 bases, with 12 bases between them. This CDR3 has 14 amino acids. CDR3 amino acids: CASSETKTSYEQYF. The DNA of the CDR3 is TGTGCCAGCAGCGAGACAAAAACCTCCTACGAGCAGTACTTC.

This clonotype was seen a single time. The chain is built from TRBV10-3 and TRBJ2-2; D may correspond to TRBD1 or TRBD2 (5 bases each). Trimming shortened V by 0 bases and J by 0 bases, and 14 bases separated the two germline ends. The CDR3 runs to 18 residues. Per the germline V gene, CDR1 is ENHRY and CDR2 is SYGVKD. The CDR3 DNA is TGTGCCATCAGTGAGTCGGGCAGCGGACAACCGAACACCGGGGAGCTGTTTTTT. Protein: CAISESGSGQPNTGELFF.

This clonotype showed up just a few times. The V call is TRBV7-9, the J call TRBJ2-7; 7 bases are a match to TRBD1. The ends lost 5 bases at V and 0 bases at J; junction bases unmatched: 13. Per germline, CDR1 SEHNR and CDR2 FQNEAQ (reference sequence). This CDR3 has 17 residues. CDR3: CASSPRVGTESSYEQYF. CDR3 nucleotides: TGTGCCAGCAGCCCAAGGGTCGGGACAGAAAGCTCCTACGAGCAGTACTTC. The entire variable domain, with the rest obtained from reference TRBV7-9 and TRBJ2-7, is as follows: DTGVSQNPRHKITKRGQNVTFRCDPISEHNRLYWYRQTLGQGPEFLTYFQNEAQLEKSRLLSDRFSAERPKGSFSTLEIQRTEQGDSAMYLCASSPRVGTESSYEQYFGPGTRLTVT.

As regards this clonotype: Given a much more abundant clone one base away, this may be a read error. J is TRBJ1-5 and V is TRBV12-3 or TRBV12-4; unclear D gene. The CDR3 runs 14 residues. The CDR3 bases are TGTGTCAGCAGTTTCCGCGGCCGGGATCAGCCCCAGCATTTT. Encoded protein: CVSSFRGRDQPQHF.

In the case of this clonotype: This clone may be a read error of a much larger clone one base away. V and J are TRBV7-3 and TRBJ1-5, with a weak D call TRBD1 (6 bases). Trimming took off 5 bases at V and 6 bases at J, with 20 bases between the two ends. Per the germline V gene, CDR1 is SGHTA and CDR2 is FQGTGA. The length of the CDR3 is 16 residues. CDR3 nucleotide sequence: TGTGCCAGCAGCCAAGATTCGGGGGCGCGAGGTCAGCCCCAGCATTTT. Translation: CASSQDSGARGQPQHF.

This clonotype has a handful of counts. V is TRBV12-3 or TRBV12-4 and J is TRBJ2-1; no reliable D call. The CDR3 length is 11 residues. The V end was cut by 2 bases, the J end by 9 bases, with 5 bases between. CDR3 residues: CASSLSREQFF. The CDR3 DNA sequence: TGTGCCAGCAGTTTAAGTCGTGAGCAGTTCTTC.

This clonotype was recorded many times. The chain employs TRBV11-3 and TRBJ1-1; D is ambiguous. The CDR3 is 14 amino acids. Trimming shortened V by 5 bases and J by 1 base, and 11 bases separated the two germline ends. Germline assignment: CDR1 SGHNT and CDR2 YENEEA. In nucleotides, the CDR3 is TGTGCCAGCAGCCAGGACTCTGGGAACACTGAAGCTTTCTTT. Its translation is CASSQDSGNTEAFF.

This clonotype was found many times. The chain joins TRBV6-2 or TRBV6-3 to TRBJ2-7; 11 bases fit TRBD2. V shed 2 bases and J 4 bases; nucleotides not matched to a gene: 7. The V gene's germline CDR1 is MNHEY and CDR2 SVGEGT. The CDR3 extends over 16 amino acids. The CDR3 nucleotides read TGTGCCAGCAGTTACATAGCGGGAGGGCCCTGGTACGAGCAGTACTTC. Amino acid sequence: CASSYIAGGPWYEQYF.

This clonotype was seen only a few times. CDR3 nucleotides: TGTGCCAGCGGTCATAGGCTCTATGGCTACACCTTC. Residues: CASGHRLYGYTF. The gene calls are TRBV6-1 and TRBJ1-2; D gene ambiguous. V was pared by 8 bases and J by 4 bases, with 11 bases between. The length of the CDR3 is 12 residues. Per germline, CDR1 MNHNS and CDR2 SASEGT.

This clonotype was recorded many times. This chain uses TRBV7-9 with TRBJ1-1, with D possibly matching TRBD1 (5 bases). Germline CDR1 reads SEHNR; CDR2 reads FQNEAQ (reference sequence). The CDR3 runs 15 residues. The germline V and J ends were trimmed by 5 bases and 7 bases, with 20 bases remaining between them. This CDR3 reads CASSPEGRADVEAFF. The DNA of the CDR3 is TGTGCCAGCAGCCCAGAGGGGAGGGCTGATGTTGAAGCTTTCTTT. Full variable domain (remainder filled in from reference TRBV7-9 and TRBJ1-1): DTGVSQNPRHKITKRGQNVTFRCDPISEHNRLYWYRQTLGQGPEFLTYFQNEAQLEKSRLLSDRFSAERPKGSFSTLEIQRTEQGDSAMYLCASSPEGRADVEAFFGQGTRLTVV.

The J gene is TRBJ1-1, the V gene TRBV29-1; possibly TRBD1 for D (6 bases). V lost 4 bases to trimming and J lost 3 bases, with 18 bases between them. Per the germline V gene, CDR1 is SQVTM and CDR2 is ANQGSEA. The CDR3 loop spans 15 amino acids. CDR3 amino acids: CSVGGAERMDTEAFF. The CDR3 DNA sequence: TGCAGCGTTGGGGGGGCAGAGCGTATGGACACTGAAGCTTTCTTT.

The rearrangement joins TRBV3-1 to TRBJ2-3, with 8 nucleotides matching TRBD2. Trimming cost V 1 base and J 11 bases; bases outside gene matches: 8. This CDR3 has 14 amino acids. Germline loops: CDR1 LGHDT, CDR2 YNNKEL (reference sequence). CDR3 bases: TGTGCCAGCAGCCAAGTTAGCGGGACCTATGGGCAGTATTTT. Its protein is CASSQVSGTYGQYF.

This clonotype has only a few counts. This chain uses TRBV3-2 with TRBJ1-1; TRBD1, the D gene given by the table, was not confirmed from the DNA. TRBV3-2 is a recognized pseudogene. This CDR3 has 16 amino acids. The DNA for the CDR3 is TGTGCCAGCAGCGCTTGGACAGGAAATGGCGACACTGAAGCTTTCTTT. Amino acids: CASSAWTGNGDTEAFF.

There are many counts of this clonotype. One end of the junction is discordant with germline, which a read error may explain. The chain joins TRBV20-1 to TRBJ2-5; D is ambiguous. The CDR3 totals 12 residues. CDR1 and CDR2 (germline): DFQATT, SNEGSKA (reference sequence). In nucleotides, the CDR3 is TGCAGCGCTACACTGAATCAAGAGACCCAGTACTTC. Protein product: CSATLNQETQYF.

The CDR3 DNA follows: TGTGCCATCAGTGAACGAGCGGGTTGGGAGACCCAGTACTTC. This encodes CAISERAGWETQYF. The chain recombines TRBV10-3 with TRBJ2-5; a possible D gene is TRBD2 (6 bases). The CDR3 sequence is 14 residues long. Germline V gene data show CDR1 as ENHRY and CDR2 as SYGVKD. Deletions cut 3 bases from V and 5 bases from J, with 13 bases between.

The V gene is TRBV2, the J gene TRBJ1-2; 7 positions match TRBD1. This CDR3 is built from 15 residues. Looked up from germline, CDR1 is SNHLY and CDR2 is FYNNEI. The trim removed 4 bases at V and 4 bases at J, leaving 9 bases unmatched. CDR3 bases: TGTGCCAGCAGTGCCCCGGGACAGCTATCCTATGGCTACACCTTC. It is translated as CASSAPGQLSYGYTF.

The rearrangement links TRBV7-9 to TRBJ2-7; 8 bases match TRBD1. The CDR3 loop spans 15 amino acids. With V trimmed by 1 base and J by 2 bases, 4 bases remained unmatched. Germline V gene data show CDR1 as SEHNR and CDR2 as FQNEAQ (reference sequence). The CDR3 reads CASSLGQGSTYEQYF. In DNA, the CDR3 is TGTGCCAGCAGCTTAGGACAGGGGTCAACCTACGAGCAGTACTTC.

This clonotype was counted between two and nine times. The chain recombines TRBV29-1 with TRBJ2-7; the D is unclear. CDR3 length equals 12 residues. CDR1 and CDR2 (germline): SQVTM, ANQGSEA. V was pared by 6 bases and J by 3 bases, with 12 bases between. CDR3 sequence (DNA): TGCAGCGTCGTCGACGGAATCTACGAGCAGTACTTC. Its translation: CSVVDGIYEQYF.